The present entry profiles one T cell receptor (beta chain) with its context. This CDR3 has 13 residues. Germline V gene sequence: CDR1 SEHNR, CDR2 FQNEAQ (reference sequence). V lost 8 bases to trimming and J lost 6 bases, with 16 bases between them. The template was genomic DNA from peripheral blood, not RNA. The sample belongs to a study of T cell repertoires in aging, cancer and after chemotherapy. TRB rearrangements spanning V, D and J were amplified using mixed TRB-A/B primers. Using its own MiXCR run on the multiplex PCR reads, TCRdb lists one record per CDR3 protein. The sample shows over 5,500 distinct CDR3 sequences, around 29% of them seen only once.

The TCR originated in a human donor with a blood cancer. The material sequenced was blood. The chain carries TRBV7-9 and TRBJ1-1, with D possibly being TRBD1 (6 bases). The DNA of the CDR3 is TGTGCCAGCCTAACTCAGGGGCACCCTGAAGCTTTCTTT. Protein sequence: CASLTQGHPEAFF.